The entry below gives a single T cell receptor beta chain sequence along with its context. Its antigen remains unidentified. The germline V and J ends were trimmed by 5 bases and 5 bases, with 13 bases remaining between them. Germline V gene data show CDR1 as SEHNR and CDR2 as FQNEAQ (reference sequence). The CDR3 totals 13 residues. These data come from a study of response to subunit inactivated influenza vaccine. The study's findings and limits: Authors suggested each seasonal flu vaccination may recruit only limited numbers of new T cells.

MiXCR was run by TCRdb on the RT-PCR reads, yielding one entry per CDR3 protein. The sample gives 500,000 to 600,000 distinct CDR3 sequences, 13% of which show up once; around 13% is in the top ten. The starting material was PBMCs from blood, obtained roughly 47 days after vaccination. The chain carries TRBV7-9 and TRBJ2-7; D unresolved. The source is a middle-aged man who received an inactivated influenza vaccine. CDR3 bases: TGTGCCAGCAGCCCAGGATCCTCGGACGAGCAGTACTTC. The encoded protein is CASSPGSSDEQYF. The full variable domain, completed using reference TRBV7-9 and TRBJ2-7, is DTGVSQNPRHKITKRGQNVTFRCDPISEHNRLYWYRQTLGQGPEFLTYFQNEAQLEKSRLLSDRFSAERPKGSFSTLEIQRTEQGDSAMYLCASSPGSSDEQYFGPGTRLTVT.